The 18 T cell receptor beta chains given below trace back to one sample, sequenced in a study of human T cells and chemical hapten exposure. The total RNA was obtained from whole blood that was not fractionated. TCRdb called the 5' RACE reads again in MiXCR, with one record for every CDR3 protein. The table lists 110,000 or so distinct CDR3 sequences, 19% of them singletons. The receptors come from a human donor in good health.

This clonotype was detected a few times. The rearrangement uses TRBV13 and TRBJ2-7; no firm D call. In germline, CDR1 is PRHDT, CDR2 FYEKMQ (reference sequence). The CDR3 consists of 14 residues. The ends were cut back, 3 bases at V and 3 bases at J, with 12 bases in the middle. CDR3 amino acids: CASSFGRRSYEQYF. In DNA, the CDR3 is TGTGCCAGCAGCTTCGGCAGGCGAAGCTACGAGCAGTACTTC. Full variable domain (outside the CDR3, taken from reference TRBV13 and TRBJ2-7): AAGVIQSPRHLIKEKRETATLKCYPIPRHDTVYWYQQGPGQDPQFLISFYEKMQSDKGSIPDRFSAQQFSDYHSELNMSSLELGDSALYFCASSFGRRSYEQYFGPGTRLTVT.

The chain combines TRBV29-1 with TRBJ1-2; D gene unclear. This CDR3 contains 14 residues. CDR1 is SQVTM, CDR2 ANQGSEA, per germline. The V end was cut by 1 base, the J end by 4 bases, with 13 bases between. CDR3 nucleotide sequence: TGCAGCGTTGAAGCGCTCAGCTCCGCCTATGGCTACACCTTC. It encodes CSVEALSSAYGYTF.

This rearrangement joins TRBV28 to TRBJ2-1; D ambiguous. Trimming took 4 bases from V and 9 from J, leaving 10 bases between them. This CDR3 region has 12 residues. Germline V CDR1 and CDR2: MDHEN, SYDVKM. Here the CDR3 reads CASSSPGGEQFF. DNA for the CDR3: TGTGCCAGCAGTTCTCCGGGTGGTGAGCAGTTCTTC. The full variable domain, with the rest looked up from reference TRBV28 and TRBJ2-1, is DVKVTQSSRYLVKRTGEKVFLECVQDMDHENMFWYRQDPGLGLRLIYFSYDVKMKEKGDIPEGYSVSREKKERFSLILESASTNQTSMYLCASSSPGGEQFFGPGTRLTVL.

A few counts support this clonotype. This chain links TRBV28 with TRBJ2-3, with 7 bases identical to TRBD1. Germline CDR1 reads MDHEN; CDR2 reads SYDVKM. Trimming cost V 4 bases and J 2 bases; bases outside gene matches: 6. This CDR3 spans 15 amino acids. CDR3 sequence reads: CASSSPGTDTDTQYF. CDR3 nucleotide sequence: TGTGCCAGCAGTTCACCAGGGACAGACACAGATACGCAGTATTTT. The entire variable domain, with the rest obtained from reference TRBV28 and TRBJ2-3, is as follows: DVKVTQSSRYLVKRTGEKVFLECVQDMDHENMFWYRQDPGLGLRLIYFSYDVKMKEKGDIPEGYSVSREKKERFSLILESASTNQTSMYLCASSSPGTDTDTQYFGPGTRLTVL.

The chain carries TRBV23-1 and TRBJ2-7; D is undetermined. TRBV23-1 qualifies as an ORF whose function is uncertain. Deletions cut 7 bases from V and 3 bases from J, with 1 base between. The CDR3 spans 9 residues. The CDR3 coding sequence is TGCGCCAGCAACTACGAGCAGTACTTC. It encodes CASNYEQYF.

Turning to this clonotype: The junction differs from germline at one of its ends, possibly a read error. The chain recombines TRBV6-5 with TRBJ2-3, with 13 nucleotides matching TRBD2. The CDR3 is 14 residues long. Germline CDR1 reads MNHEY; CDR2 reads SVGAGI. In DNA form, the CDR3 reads TGTGCCAGCAGTTACGGACTAGCGGGAGATCCGCAGTATTTT. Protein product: CASSYGLAGDPQYF.

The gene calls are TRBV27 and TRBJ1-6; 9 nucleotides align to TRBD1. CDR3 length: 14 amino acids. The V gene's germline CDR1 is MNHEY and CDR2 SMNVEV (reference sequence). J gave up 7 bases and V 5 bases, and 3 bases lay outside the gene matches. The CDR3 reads CASSPGQGNSPLHF. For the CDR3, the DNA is TGTGCCAGCAGTCCGGGACAGGGAAATTCACCCCTCCACTTT.

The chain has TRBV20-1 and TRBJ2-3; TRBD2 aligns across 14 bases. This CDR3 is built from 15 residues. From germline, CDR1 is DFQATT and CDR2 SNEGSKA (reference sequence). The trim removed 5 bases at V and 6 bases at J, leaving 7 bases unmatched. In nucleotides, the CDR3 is TGCAGTGCTGGGGGACTAGCGGGAGTCGGGGATACGCAGTATTTT. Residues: CSAGGLAGVGDTQYF.

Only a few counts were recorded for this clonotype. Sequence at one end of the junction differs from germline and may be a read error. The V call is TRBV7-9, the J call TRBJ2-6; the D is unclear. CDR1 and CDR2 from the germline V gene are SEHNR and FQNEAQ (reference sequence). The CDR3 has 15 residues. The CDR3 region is CASSLDASGANVLTF. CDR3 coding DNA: TGTGCCAGCAGTTTAGACGCGTCTGGGGCCAACGTCCTGACTTTC.

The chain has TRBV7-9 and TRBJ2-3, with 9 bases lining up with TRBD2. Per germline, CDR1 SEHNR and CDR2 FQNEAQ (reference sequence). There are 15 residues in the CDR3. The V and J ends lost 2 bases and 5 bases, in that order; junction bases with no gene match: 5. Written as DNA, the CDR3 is TGTGCCAGCAGCTTAACCGGGACTAGCCAAGATACGCAGTATTTT. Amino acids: CASSLTGTSQDTQYF.

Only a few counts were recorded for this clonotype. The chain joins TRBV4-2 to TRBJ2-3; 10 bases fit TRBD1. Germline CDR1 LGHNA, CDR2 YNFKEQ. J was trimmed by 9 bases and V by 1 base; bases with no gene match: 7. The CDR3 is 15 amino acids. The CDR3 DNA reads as TGTGCCAGCAGCCAAGCCTCGGGACAGGGGAAGACGCAGTATTTT. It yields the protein CASSQASGQGKTQYF.

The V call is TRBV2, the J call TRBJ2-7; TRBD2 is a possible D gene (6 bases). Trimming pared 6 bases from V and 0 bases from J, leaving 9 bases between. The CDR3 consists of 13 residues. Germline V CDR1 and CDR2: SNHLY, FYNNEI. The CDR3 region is CASRRERSYEQYF. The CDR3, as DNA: TGTGCCAGCAGACGGGAGCGCTCCTACGAGCAGTACTTC.

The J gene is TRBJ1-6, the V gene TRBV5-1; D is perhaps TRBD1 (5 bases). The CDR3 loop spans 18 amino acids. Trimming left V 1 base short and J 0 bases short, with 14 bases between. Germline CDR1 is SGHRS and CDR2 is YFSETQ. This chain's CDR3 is CASSLTIPGTSYNSPLHF. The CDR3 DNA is TGCGCCAGCAGCTTGACGATACCGGGGACCTCCTATAATTCACCCCTCCACTTT.

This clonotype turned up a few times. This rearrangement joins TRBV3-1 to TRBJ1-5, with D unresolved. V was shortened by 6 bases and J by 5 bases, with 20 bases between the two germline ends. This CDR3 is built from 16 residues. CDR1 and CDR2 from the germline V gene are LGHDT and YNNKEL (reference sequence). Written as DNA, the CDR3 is TGTGCCAGCAGTCACCCATTCAGGAGCCCGGATCAGCCCCAGCATTTT. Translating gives CASSHPFRSPDQPQHF.

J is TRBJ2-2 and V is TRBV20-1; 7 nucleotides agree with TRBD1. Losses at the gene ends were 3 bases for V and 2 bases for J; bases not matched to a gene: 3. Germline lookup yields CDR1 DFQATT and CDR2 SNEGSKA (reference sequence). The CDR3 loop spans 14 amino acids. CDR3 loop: CSARRQGNTGELFF. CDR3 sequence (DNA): TGCAGTGCTAGGAGACAGGGAAACACCGGGGAGCTGTTTTTT.

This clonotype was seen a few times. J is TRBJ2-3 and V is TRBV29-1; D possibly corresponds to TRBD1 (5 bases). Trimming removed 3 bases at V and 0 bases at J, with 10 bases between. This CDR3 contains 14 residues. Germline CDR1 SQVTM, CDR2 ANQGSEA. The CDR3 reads CSVDGGASTDTQYF. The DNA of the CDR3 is TGCAGCGTTGATGGTGGGGCCAGCACAGATACGCAGTATTTT.

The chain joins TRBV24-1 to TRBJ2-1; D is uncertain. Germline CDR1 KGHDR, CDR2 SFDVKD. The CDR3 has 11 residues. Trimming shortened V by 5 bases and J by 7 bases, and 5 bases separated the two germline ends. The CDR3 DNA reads TGTGCCACCAGTGGTCCGAATGAGCAGTTCTTC. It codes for CATSGPNEQFF.

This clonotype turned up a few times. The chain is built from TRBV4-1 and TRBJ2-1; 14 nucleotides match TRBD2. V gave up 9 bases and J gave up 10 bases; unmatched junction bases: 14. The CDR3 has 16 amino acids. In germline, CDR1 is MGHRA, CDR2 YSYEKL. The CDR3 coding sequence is TGCGCCAGTCGAGAAAGACTAGCGGGAGGGTTATTAGAGCAGTTCTTC. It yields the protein CASRERLAGGLLEQFF.